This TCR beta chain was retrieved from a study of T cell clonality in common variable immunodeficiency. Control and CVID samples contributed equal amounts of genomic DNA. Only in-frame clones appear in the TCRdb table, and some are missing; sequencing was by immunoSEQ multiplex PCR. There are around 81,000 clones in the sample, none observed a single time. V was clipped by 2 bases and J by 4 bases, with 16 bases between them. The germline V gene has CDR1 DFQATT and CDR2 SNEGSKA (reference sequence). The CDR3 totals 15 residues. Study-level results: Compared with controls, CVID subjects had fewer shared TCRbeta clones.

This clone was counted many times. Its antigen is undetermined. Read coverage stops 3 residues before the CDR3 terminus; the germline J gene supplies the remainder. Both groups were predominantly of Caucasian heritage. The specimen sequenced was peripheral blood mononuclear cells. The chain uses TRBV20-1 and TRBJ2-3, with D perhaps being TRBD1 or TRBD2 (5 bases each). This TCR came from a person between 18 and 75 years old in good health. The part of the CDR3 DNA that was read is TGCAGTGCTAGACGGCAGGGAGTAATTGCAGATACG. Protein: CSARRQGVIADT. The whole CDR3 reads CSARRQGVIADTQYF.